The clone carrying this T cell receptor (beta chain) has just a few counts. This entry belongs to a study of human T cells and chemical hapten exposure. Study summary: All through the approximately 24-week study, the scalp of each patient received diphenylcyclopropenone doses weekly.

As for time point: patch test 2, 6 weeks after DPC sensitization. The treatment here: therapeutic diphenylcyclopropenone sensitization with weekly scalp DPC. TCRdb re-called the RACE reads with MiXCR, one entry per CDR3 protein. The sample lists hundreds of thousands of distinct CDR3 sequences; more than 5% were seen once. Trimming cost V 0 bases and J 0 bases; bases outside gene matches: 4. Looked up from germline, CDR1 is MNHEY and CDR2 is SVGEGT. This CDR3 has 17 amino acids. This chain uses TRBV6-2 or TRBV6-3 with TRBJ2-1; TRBD2 agrees at 8 bases. This TCR came from a woman under 30 with alopecia areata. Some clones in this sample may be carry-over from other donors' samples. The starting material was whole blood, obtained in connection with sensitization to the hapten diphenylcyclopropenone (DPC). As DNA, the CDR3 is TGTGCCAGCAGTTACTCCGTACGGGGGGGCTCCTACAATGAGCAGTTCTTC. Translation: CASSYSVRGGSYNEQFF.